Sequencing of this TCR beta chain was carried out in a study of T-cell reconstitution after alpha-beta-depleted transplantation in children. Turning to this clonotype: The antigen remains undetermined.

Whole-study results and caveats: T-cell counts and diversity at one year following transplant were attributed mainly to newly produced T cells. Surviving thymic progenitors and recipient T cells were the source of high TCRbeta diversity at day 60 in some patients. Reportedly, roughly two months post-transplant, alpha-beta T cells arose from several hundred expanded graft clones.

A TCRbeta library incorporating unique molecular identifiers was prepared. Using its own MiXCR run on the PCR reads, TCRdb lists one record per CDR3 protein. The table includes about 980,000 distinct CDR3 sequences, about 29% detected once. The CDR3 totals 16 residues. J lost 0 bases, V lost 4 bases, and 7 bases had no gene match. Germline-derived CDR1 and CDR2 are SGHRS and YFSETQ. The chain combines TRBV5-1 with TRBJ2-1, with 7 bases lining up with TRBD1. Sequencing was performed on PBMCs, mostly from graft donor cells, taken 360 days after TCRalphabeta/CD19-depleted stem cell transplant. This TCR derives from a boy younger than two who had a stem cell transplant for SCID, so the T cells may come from the graft donor. As DNA, the CDR3 is TGCGCCAGCAGCCCCGGACAGGTGAGCTCCTACAATGAGCAGTTCTTC. This codes for CASSPGQVSSYNEQFF.